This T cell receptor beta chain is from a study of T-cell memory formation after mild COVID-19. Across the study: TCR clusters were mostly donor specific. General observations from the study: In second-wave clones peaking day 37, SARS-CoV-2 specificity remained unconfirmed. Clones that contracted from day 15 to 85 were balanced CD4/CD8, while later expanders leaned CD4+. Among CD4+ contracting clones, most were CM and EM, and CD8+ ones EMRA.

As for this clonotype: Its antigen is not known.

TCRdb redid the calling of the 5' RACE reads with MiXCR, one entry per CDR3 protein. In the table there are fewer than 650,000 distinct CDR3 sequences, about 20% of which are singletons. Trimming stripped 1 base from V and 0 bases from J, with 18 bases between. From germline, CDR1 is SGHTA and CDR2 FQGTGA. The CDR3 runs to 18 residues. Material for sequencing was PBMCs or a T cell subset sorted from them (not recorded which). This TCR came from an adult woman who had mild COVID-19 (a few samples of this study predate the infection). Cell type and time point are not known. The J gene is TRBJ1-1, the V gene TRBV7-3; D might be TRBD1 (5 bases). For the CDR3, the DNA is TGTGCCAGCAGCTTAAAGGGGCAGGGAAGTGGCGTGAACACTGAAGCTTTCTTT. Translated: CASSLKGQGSGVNTEAFF.